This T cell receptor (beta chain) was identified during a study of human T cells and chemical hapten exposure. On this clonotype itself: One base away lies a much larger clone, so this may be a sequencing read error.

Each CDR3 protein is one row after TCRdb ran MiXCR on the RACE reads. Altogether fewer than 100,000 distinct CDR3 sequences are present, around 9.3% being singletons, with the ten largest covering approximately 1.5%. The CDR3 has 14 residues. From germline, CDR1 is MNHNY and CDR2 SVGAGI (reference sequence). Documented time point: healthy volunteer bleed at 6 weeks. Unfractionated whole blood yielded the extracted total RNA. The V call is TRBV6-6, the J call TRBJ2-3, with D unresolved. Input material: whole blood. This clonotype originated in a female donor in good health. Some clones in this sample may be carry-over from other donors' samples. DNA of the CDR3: TGTGCCAGCAGATACTCGGTCAGCACAGATACGCAGTATTTT. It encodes CASRYSVSTDTQYF.